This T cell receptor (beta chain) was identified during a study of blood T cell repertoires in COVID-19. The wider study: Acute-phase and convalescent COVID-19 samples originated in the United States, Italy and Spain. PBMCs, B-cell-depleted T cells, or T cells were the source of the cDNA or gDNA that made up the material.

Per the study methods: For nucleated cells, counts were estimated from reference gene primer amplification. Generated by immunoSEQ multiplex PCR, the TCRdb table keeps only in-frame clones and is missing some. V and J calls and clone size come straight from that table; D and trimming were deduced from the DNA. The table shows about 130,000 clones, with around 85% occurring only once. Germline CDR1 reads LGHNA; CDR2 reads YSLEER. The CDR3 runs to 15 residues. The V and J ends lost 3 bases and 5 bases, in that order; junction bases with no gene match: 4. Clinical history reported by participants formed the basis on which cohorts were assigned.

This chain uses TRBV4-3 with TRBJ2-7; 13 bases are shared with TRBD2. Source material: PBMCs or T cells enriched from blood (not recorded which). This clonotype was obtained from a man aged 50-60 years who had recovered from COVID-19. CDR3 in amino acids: CASSQGTSGVDEQYF. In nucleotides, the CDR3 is TGCGCCAGCAGCCAGGGGACTAGCGGGGTGGACGAGCAGTACTTC.